The source of this TCR beta chain is a study of radiation and T cells in renal cell carcinoma. Study background: Nephrectomy followed 15 Gy stereotactic body radiation by 4 weeks.

The CDR3 extends over 14 amino acids. V shed 7 bases and J shed 0 bases, with 12 bases lying between them. Germline CDR1 MDHEN, CDR2 SYDVKM. Study-level results: Top tumor clonotypes rose in blood 2 weeks post-radiation, then contracted.

As for this clone: Its specificity is unknown.

Time point reported: baseline pretreatment blood. Stated treatment: 15 Gy SBRT to primary tumor, nephrectomy 4 weeks later. TCRdb keeps only in-frame clones here, not all; method: immunoSEQ multiplex PCR. The top ten hold around 3% of the sample, which has 100,000 to 150,000 clones, approximately 80% seen once. The receptor comes from a woman aged 60-75 years with renal cell carcinoma. This specimen was blood, taken from a patient whose treatment included radiotherapy and nephrectomy. The chain uses TRBV28 and TRBJ1-1; D ambiguous. CDR3 nucleotide sequence: TGTGCCAGCATCCAGGCGGACCTGAACACTGAAGCTTTCTTT. Encoded protein: CASIQADLNTEAFF.